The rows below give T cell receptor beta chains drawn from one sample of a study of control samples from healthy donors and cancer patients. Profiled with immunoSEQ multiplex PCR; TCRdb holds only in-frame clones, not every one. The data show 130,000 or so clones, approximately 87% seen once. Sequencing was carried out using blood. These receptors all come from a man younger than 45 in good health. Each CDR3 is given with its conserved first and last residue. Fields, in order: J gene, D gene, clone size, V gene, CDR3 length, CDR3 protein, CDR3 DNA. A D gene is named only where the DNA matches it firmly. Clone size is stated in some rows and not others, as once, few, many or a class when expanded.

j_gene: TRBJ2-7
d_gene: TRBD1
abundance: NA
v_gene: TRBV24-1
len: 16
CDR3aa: CATSAAQGASSYEQYF
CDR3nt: TGTGCCACCAGTGCCGCCCAGGGGGCATCGTCCTACGAGCAGTACTTC

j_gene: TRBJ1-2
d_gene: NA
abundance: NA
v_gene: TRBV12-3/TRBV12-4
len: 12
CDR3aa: CASSAGGYGYTF
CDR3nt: TGTGCCAGCAGTGCGGGAGGCTATGGCTACACCTTC

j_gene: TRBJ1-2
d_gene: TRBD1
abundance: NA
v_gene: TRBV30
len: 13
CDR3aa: CAWSTRQGAGYTF
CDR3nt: TGTGCCTGGAGTACAAGACAGGGGGCTGGCTACACCTTC

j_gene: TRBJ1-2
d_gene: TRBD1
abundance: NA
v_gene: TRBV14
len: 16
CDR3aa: CASSHSDRAPDYGYTF
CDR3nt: TGTGCCAGCAGCCACTCCGACAGGGCCCCTGACTATGGCTACACCTTC

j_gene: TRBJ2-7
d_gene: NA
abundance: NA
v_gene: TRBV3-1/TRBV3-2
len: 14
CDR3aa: CASSLGRLAYEQYF
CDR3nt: TGTGCCAGCAGCCTGGGGAGATTGGCCTACGAGCAGTACTTC

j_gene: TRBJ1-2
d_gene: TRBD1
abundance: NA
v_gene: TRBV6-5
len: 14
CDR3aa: CASTSPGQGGGYTF
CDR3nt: TGTGCCAGCACCTCTCCGGGACAGGGGGGTGGCTACACCTTC

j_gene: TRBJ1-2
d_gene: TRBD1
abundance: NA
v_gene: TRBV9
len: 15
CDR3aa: CASSDGQGADYGYTF
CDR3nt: TGTGCCAGCAGCGACGGACAGGGGGCAGACTATGGCTACACCTTC

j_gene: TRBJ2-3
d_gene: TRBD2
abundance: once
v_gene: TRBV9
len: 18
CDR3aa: CASSVEGSGGLGTDTQYF
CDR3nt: TGTGCCAGCAGCGTAGAGGGTAGCGGGGGGCTAGGCACAGATACGCAGTATTTT

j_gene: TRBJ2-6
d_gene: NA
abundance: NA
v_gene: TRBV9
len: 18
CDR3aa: CASSVLGSKGSGANVLTF
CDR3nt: TGTGCCAGCAGCGTCTTGGGATCTAAAGGTTCTGGGGCCAACGTCCTGACTTTC

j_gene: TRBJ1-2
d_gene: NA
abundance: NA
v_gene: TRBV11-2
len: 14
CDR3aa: CASKRGGTNYGYTF
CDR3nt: TGTGCCAGCAAGAGAGGCGGGACTAACTATGGCTACACCTTC

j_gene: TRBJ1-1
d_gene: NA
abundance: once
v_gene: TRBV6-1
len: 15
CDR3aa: CASSEVGPMNTEAFF
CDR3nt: TGTGCCAGCAGTGAAGTCGGTCCGATGAACACTGAAGCTTTCTTT

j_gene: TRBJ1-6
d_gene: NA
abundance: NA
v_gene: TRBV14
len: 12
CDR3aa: CASRQGESPLHF
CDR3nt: TGTGCCAGCAGACAGGGTGAATCACCCCTCCACTTT

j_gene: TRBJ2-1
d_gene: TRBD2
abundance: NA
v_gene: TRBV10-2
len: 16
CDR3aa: CASSETGTSGGNEQFF
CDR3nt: TGCGCCAGCAGTGAAACCGGGACTAGCGGGGGCAATGAGCAGTTCTTC

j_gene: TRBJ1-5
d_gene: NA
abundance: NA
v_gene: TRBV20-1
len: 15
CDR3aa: CSATEEGHSNQPQHF
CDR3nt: TGCAGTGCTACTGAGGAGGGTCATAGCAATCAGCCCCAGCATTTT

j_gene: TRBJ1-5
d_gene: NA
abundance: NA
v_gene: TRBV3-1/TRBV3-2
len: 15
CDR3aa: CASSQDGGVGRPQHF
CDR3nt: TGTGCCAGCAGCCAAGATGGAGGGGTAGGGCGGCCCCAGCATTTT